Shown below are 2 T cell receptor beta chains from a single sample sequenced in a study of immune evolution from preneoplasia to lung adenocarcinoma. Only in-frame clones appear in the TCRdb table, and some are missing; sequencing was by immunoSEQ multiplex PCR. The table lists approximately 9,300 clones, about 85% of them singletons. The sequenced sample was FFPE minimally invasive lung adenocarcinoma tissue. Receptors were obtained from a donor of 70 years or more with lung adenocarcinoma.

V and J are TRBV27 and TRBJ1-5; D ambiguous. This CDR3 comprises 13 residues. The germline V and J ends were trimmed by 0 bases and 3 bases, with 3 bases remaining between them. Germline V gene data show CDR1 as MNHEY and CDR2 as SMNVEV (reference sequence). The CDR3 DNA reads TGTGCCAGCAGTTTATCATCCAATCAGCCCCAGCATTTT. This translates into CASSLSSNQPQHF.

This clone was recorded a few times. The J gene is TRBJ1-1, the V gene TRBV5-1; 9 bases match TRBD1. After removal of 3 bases from V and 5 bases from J, the junction contained 5 bases not matched to a gene. Germline V lookup: CDR1 SGHRS, CDR2 YFSETQ. The CDR3 extends over 14 amino acids. The DNA of the CDR3 is TGCGCCAGCAGCTCACAGGGGGCTCGGACTGAAGCTTTCTTT. Its protein product is CASSSQGARTEAFF.